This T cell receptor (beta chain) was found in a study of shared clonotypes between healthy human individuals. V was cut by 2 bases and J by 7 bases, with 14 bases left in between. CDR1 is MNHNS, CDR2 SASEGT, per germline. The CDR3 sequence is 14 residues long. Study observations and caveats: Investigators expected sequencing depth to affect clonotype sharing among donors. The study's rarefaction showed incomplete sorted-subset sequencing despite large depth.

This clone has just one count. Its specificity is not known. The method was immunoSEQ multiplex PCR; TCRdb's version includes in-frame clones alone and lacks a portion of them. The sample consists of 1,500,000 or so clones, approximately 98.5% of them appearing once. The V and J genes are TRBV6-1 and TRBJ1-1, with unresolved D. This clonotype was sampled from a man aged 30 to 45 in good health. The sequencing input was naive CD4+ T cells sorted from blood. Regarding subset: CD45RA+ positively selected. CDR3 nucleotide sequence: TGTGCCAGCAGTGAAAAGGTATCGGAGGGTGAAGCTTTCTTT. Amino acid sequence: CASSEKVSEGEAFF.